The present entry profiles one T cell receptor (beta chain) with its context. What it recognizes is unknown. The source of the sample is a study of cytomegalovirus exposure and HLA in healthy donors. Whole-study findings and limits: A later analysis linked a missense DCLRE1C variant to TCR beta V- and J-gene trimming. Associated with cytomegalovirus, according to the listing, were some 150 TCR beta chains. Upon later analysis, HLA-associated TCR beta chains proved more clonally expanded than other, equally common chains.

It was with 60 Vbeta and 13 Jbeta primers that the PCR ran. This table comes from immunoSEQ multiplex PCR, and its TCRdb copy is limited to in-frame clones, with some not included. The sample has about 110,000 clones; about two thirds are singletons. The CDR3 length is 15 residues. CDR1 and CDR2 from the germline V gene are SGHTA and FQGNSA. The junction had 2 bases not matched to a gene; V was cut back by 1 base and J by 2 bases. Input material: PBMCs. The sequence was obtained from a woman aged 70-85 years in good health and CMV-seropositive. The gene calls are TRBV7-2 and TRBJ2-1; 7 nucleotides align to TRBD1. The CDR3 loop reads CASSLVGTAYNEQFF. The DNA of the CDR3 is TGTGCCAGCAGCTTAGTTGGGACAGCCTACAATGAGCAGTTCTTC.